The 30 T cell receptor beta chains reported below all come from one sample, sequenced in a study of cytomegalovirus exposure and HLA in healthy donors. PCR amplification relied on 60 Vbeta primers (plus 13 Jbeta primers). The data were produced by immunoSEQ multiplex PCR, yet TCRdb's version contains in-frame clones alone and is incomplete. The table shows approximately 180,000 clones, with approximately 80% occurring only once. The sample taken for sequencing was PBMCs. These receptors were collected from a man aged 18-30 years in good health and CMV-seronegative.

The rearrangement links TRBV28 to TRBJ2-3, with 10 nucleotides matching TRBD2. J lost 5 bases, V lost 5 bases, and 16 bases had no gene match. The CDR3 runs 18 residues. Germline V gene lookup returns CDR1 MDHEN and CDR2 SYDVKM. The CDR3 nucleotides are TGTGCCAGCAGTCCTATGCCATTGGGACTAGCGTTCCGAGATACGCAGTATTTT. It codes for CASSPMPLGLAFRDTQYF.

V is TRBV19 and J is TRBJ2-1; 10 nucleotides align to TRBD1. This CDR3 has 16 amino acids. V was pared by 5 bases and J by 2 bases, with 6 bases of the junction left unmatched. The germline V gene encodes CDR1 LNHDA and CDR2 SQIVND (reference sequence). CDR3 protein: CASSRAGTGAYNEQFF. Here the CDR3 DNA reads TGTGCCAGTAGTCGTGCCGGGACAGGGGCCTACAATGAGCAGTTCTTC.

Details on this clone: One end of the junction is discordant with germline, which a read error may explain. The chain recombines TRBV7-9 with TRBJ2-7; TRBD1 aligns across 10 bases. Germline CDR1 reads SEHNR; CDR2 reads FQNEAQ (reference sequence). The CDR3 sequence is 16 residues long. The CDR3 protein is CSSSSMGDRGPWEQYF. The DNA of the CDR3 is TGTTCCAGCAGTTCCATGGGGGACAGGGGCCCTTGGGAGCAGTACTTC.

The rearrangement links TRBV30 to TRBJ2-7, with 7 bases lining up with TRBD2. Germline V gene lookup returns CDR1 GTSNPN and CDR2 SVGIG (reference sequence). V was clipped by 0 bases and J by 5 bases; unmatched bases: 4. CDR3 length equals 13 residues. CDR3 sequence reads: CAWSVHRGDEQYF. CDR3 nucleotide sequence: TGTGCCTGGAGTGTACATCGGGGGGACGAGCAGTACTTC. The full variable domain, in which reference TRBV30 and TRBJ2-7 provide the parts outside the CDR3, is SQTIHQWPATLVQPVGSPLSLECTVEGTSNPNLYWYRQAAGRGLQLLFYSVGIGQISSEVPQNLSASRPQDRQFILSSKKLLLSDSGFYLCAWSVHRGDEQYFGPGTRLTVT.

The chain is built from TRBV7-9 and TRBJ2-5, with 9 bases fitting TRBD2. The germline V gene encodes CDR1 SEHNR and CDR2 FQNEAQ (reference sequence). The ends lost 2 bases at V and 9 bases at J; junction bases unmatched: 19. This CDR3 has 18 residues. DNA of the CDR3: TGTGCCAGCAGCTTACAAGGAGCGGGAGGCCTCCCCCTGCGGGCCCAGTACTTC. It encodes CASSLQGAGGLPLRAQYF.

V usage is TRBV5-4 and J usage is TRBJ1-1; tentatively, D is TRBD1 (5 bases). Germline loops: CDR1 SGHNT, CDR2 YYREEE (reference sequence). V was trimmed by 0 bases and J by 1 base, leaving 16 bases between them. The CDR3 has 17 amino acids. Here the CDR3 reads CASSLGGGSFGNTEAFF. The DNA for the CDR3 is TGTGCCAGCAGCTTGGGGGGCGGAAGTTTCGGGAACACTGAAGCTTTCTTT.

V gene TRBV29-1 combines with J gene TRBJ2-3; D remains ambiguous. The CDR3 is 15 residues long. CDR1 SQVTM and CDR2 ANQGSEA come from the germline V gene. V lost 1 base and J 0 bases, leaving 11 bases between the germline ends. Here the CDR3 DNA reads TGCAGCGTTGAAGGGGCAGAAACTAGCACAGATACGCAGTATTTT. Translated: CSVEGAETSTDTQYF.

The V and J genes are TRBV27 and TRBJ2-7; maybe TRBD1 (6 bases). V shed 4 bases and J shed 2 bases, with 18 bases lying between them. The length of the CDR3 is 16 residues. Germline CDR1 and CDR2: MNHEY and SMNVEV (reference sequence). The CDR3 DNA is TGTGCCAGCAGTTATTGGCCCACAGGGTCGCCCTACGAGCAGTACTTC. Its translation: CASSYWPTGSPYEQYF.

The CDR3 DNA is TGCGCCAGCAGCCAAGTTTGGCAGGGGGGCACTAGCGGGAGGATGTACGAGCAGTACTTC. It yields the protein CASSQVWQGGTSGRMYEQYF. The chain carries TRBV4-3 and TRBJ2-7; 12 nucleotides agree with TRBD2. Germline V gene data show CDR1 as LGHNA and CDR2 as YSLEER. The CDR3 length is 20 residues. With 1 base clipped from V and 4 bases from J, the junction kept 17 bases outside the gene matches.

To note about this clone: In the same sample, other DNA sequences code for this CDR3. The CDR3 DNA reads as TGTGCCAGCAGTTTCTCGGGGTACGAGCAGTACTTC. Translating it yields CASSFSGYEQYF. The genes are TRBV27 and TRBJ2-7, with D maybe TRBD2 (5 bases). This CDR3 has 12 amino acids. Per the germline V gene, CDR1 is MNHEY and CDR2 is SMNVEV (reference sequence). V was trimmed by 3 bases and J by 4 bases, leaving 7 bases between them.

The chain recombines TRBV6-5 with TRBJ2-5, with D tentatively TRBD2 (5 bases). This CDR3 has 14 residues. V was clipped by 0 bases and J by 4 bases, with 9 bases between them. Germline CDR1 reads MNHEY; CDR2 reads SVGAGI. In nucleotides, the CDR3 is TGTGCCAGCAGTTACTCGACGGCGGGAGAGACCCAGTACTTC. It yields the protein CASSYSTAGETQYF.

This sequence joins TRBV19 and TRBJ1-2, with D unresolved. The V gene's germline CDR1 is LNHDA and CDR2 SQIVND (reference sequence). Trimming pared 3 bases from V and 1 base from J, leaving 6 bases between. The CDR3 extends over 13 amino acids. The CDR3 spells CASSMRSNYGYTF. The CDR3 DNA reads as TGTGCCAGTAGTATGAGGAGTAACTATGGCTACACCTTC.

Comments on this clone: Other nucleotide sequences in the sample specify the same CDR3. The chain couples TRBV19 to TRBJ1-1; D may be TRBD1 (5 bases). CDR1 LNHDA and CDR2 SQIVND come from the germline V gene (reference sequence). Trimming pared 7 bases from V and 0 bases from J, leaving 9 bases between. The CDR3 is made up of 13 amino acids. Here the CDR3 reads CASIRGLNTEAFF. The CDR3 region has the DNA TGTGCCAGTATTAGGGGCTTGAACACTGAAGCTTTCTTT.

The chain recombines TRBV6-1 with TRBJ1-2, with D perhaps matching TRBD1 (5 bases). In germline, CDR1 is MNHNS, CDR2 SASEGT. This CDR3 comprises 15 residues. V was cut by 6 bases and J by 2 bases, with 16 bases left in between. The DNA of the CDR3 is TGTGCCAGCAGGGACCTTAGGGGCTGGAACTATGGCTACACCTTC. This gives the protein CASRDLRGWNYGYTF.

The rearrangement joins TRBV14 to TRBJ1-1; a weak D match, TRBD1 (5 bases). The V end was cut by 4 bases, the J end by 0 bases, with 18 bases between. Germline CDR1 and CDR2: SGHDN and FVKESK. The CDR3 extends over 17 amino acids. The CDR3 DNA sequence: TGTGCCAGCAGCCTTGACCAGGGTCCCCTCATGAACACTGAAGCTTTCTTT. It translates to CASSLDQGPLMNTEAFF.

This chain joins TRBV7-9 and TRBJ1-4; the D is unclear. Trimming shortened V by 3 bases and J by 7 bases, and 9 bases separated the two germline ends. Germline CDR1 SEHNR, CDR2 FQNEAQ (reference sequence). The CDR3 has 13 amino acids. The CDR3 sequence is CASSFLAGEKLFF. Written as DNA, the CDR3 is TGTGCCAGCAGCTTCCTTGCAGGTGAAAAACTGTTTTTT.

The rearrangement joins TRBV11-2 to TRBJ2-3; 9 bases are shared with TRBD1. The CDR3 consists of 14 residues. Germline CDR1 is SGHAT and CDR2 is FQNNGV. The V segment lost 4 bases and the J segment 5 bases; nucleotides outside the gene matches: 4. Here the CDR3 DNA reads TGTGCCAGCAGCTCCGGACAGGGGAGAGATACGCAGTATTTT. Translating gives CASSSGQGRDTQYF.

The chain has TRBV5-4 and TRBJ2-1; D unresolved. V shed 1 base and J shed 6 bases, with 5 bases lying between them. CDR1 SGHNT and CDR2 YYREEE come from the germline V gene (reference sequence). This CDR3 contains 12 residues. CDR3 sequence (DNA): TGTGCCAGCAGCTTGTCTCGCAATGAGCAGTTCTTC. This codes for CASSLSRNEQFF.

This clone was observed many times. This chain uses TRBV7-9 with TRBJ2-1; D is unclear. The germline V and J ends were trimmed by 7 bases and 4 bases, with 5 bases remaining between them. This CDR3 is 11 amino acids long. CDR1 SEHNR and CDR2 FQNEAQ come from the germline V gene (reference sequence). Here the CDR3 reads CASNLYNEQFF. Here the CDR3 DNA reads TGTGCCAGCAACCTATACAATGAGCAGTTCTTC. Drawing the rest from reference TRBV7-9 and TRBJ2-1, the complete variable domain is DTGVSQNPRHKITKRGQNVTFRCDPISEHNRLYWYRQTLGQGPEFLTYFQNEAQLEKSRLLSDRFSAERPKGSFSTLEIQRTEQGDSAMYLCASNLYNEQFFGPGTRLTVL.

The chain uses TRBV5-1 and TRBJ2-3, with TRBD1 matching over 11 bases. Per the germline V gene, CDR1 is SGHRS and CDR2 is YFSETQ. V dropped 4 bases and J dropped 5; count of bases not matched to a gene: 3. The length of the CDR3 is 14 residues. CDR3 amino acids: CASSPGTGGDTQYF. CDR3 sequence (DNA): TGCGCCAGCAGCCCCGGGACAGGGGGAGATACGCAGTATTTT.

The genes are TRBV9 and TRBJ1-5; D remains unclear. With 0 bases removed from V and 7 bases from J, the gap between germline ends came to 8 bases. The length of the CDR3 is 13 residues. CDR1 SGDLS and CDR2 YYNGEE come from the germline V gene. The CDR3 spells CASSVGSGQPQHF. Here the CDR3 DNA reads TGTGCCAGCAGCGTAGGGAGTGGGCAGCCCCAGCATTTT.

The rearrangement uses TRBV9 and TRBJ2-1; 10 bases fit TRBD2. The CDR3 loop spans 18 amino acids. V lost 0 bases to trimming and J lost 9 bases; unmatched junction nucleotides: 15. Germline V gene sequence: CDR1 SGDLS, CDR2 YYNGEE. DNA for the CDR3: TGTGCCAGCAGCGTAGGAGGGGATTTAAGCGGGAGGGCCACTGAGCAGTTCTTC. Translating it yields CASSVGGDLSGRATEQFF.

Concerning this clone: Other nucleotide sequences from this sample produce the same CDR3. The chain carries TRBV5-4 and TRBJ2-1, with D tentatively TRBD2 (5 bases). Germline V CDR1 and CDR2: SGHNT, YYREEE (reference sequence). The CDR3 contains 13 residues. The V end was cut by 1 base, the J end by 5 bases, with 7 bases between. This chain's CDR3 is CASSLNGNNEQFF. In DNA form, the CDR3 reads TGTGCCAGCAGCTTGAACGGGAACAATGAGCAGTTCTTC.

This clone showed up just once. The chain recombines TRBV7-9 with TRBJ2-1; 8 bases are shared with TRBD2. Germline CDR1 reads SEHNR; CDR2 reads FQNEAQ (reference sequence). The CDR3 spans 13 residues. The ends lost 4 bases at V and 7 bases at J; junction bases unmatched: 3. The CDR3 nucleotides are TGTGCCAGCAGCTCCGGACTAGCAAATGAGCAGTTCTTC. Amino acid sequence: CASSSGLANEQFF. The variable domain in full, with the rest retrieved from reference TRBV7-9 and TRBJ2-1, is DTGVSQNPRHKITKRGQNVTFRCDPISEHNRLYWYRQTLGQGPEFLTYFQNEAQLEKSRLLSDRFSAERPKGSFSTLEIQRTEQGDSAMYLCASSSGLANEQFFGPGTRLTVL.

The J gene is TRBJ2-1, the V gene TRBV6-5, with 8 bases identical to TRBD2. Germline values: CDR1 MNHEY, CDR2 SVGAGI. CDR3 length: 16 amino acids. The junction had 7 bases not matched to a gene; V was cut back by 4 bases and J by 2 bases. In DNA form, the CDR3 reads TGTGCCAGCAGTTTAACCGGGACTAGACCCTACAATGAGCAGTTCTTC. This translates into CASSLTGTRPYNEQFF.

The count of this clone is one. The rearrangement links TRBV5-1 to TRBJ2-3, with 8 bases identical to TRBD2. V lost 2 bases, J lost 4 bases, and 6 bases stayed unmatched. The germline V gene has CDR1 SGHRS and CDR2 YFSETQ. This CDR3 is 15 amino acids long. The CDR3 here is CASSFGLAGADTQYF. Written as DNA, the CDR3 is TGCGCCAGCAGCTTCGGACTAGCAGGTGCAGATACGCAGTATTTT.

V usage is TRBV11-1 and J usage is TRBJ2-1, with 9 nucleotides matching TRBD2. The CDR3 covers 15 residues. Unmatched junction bases numbered 2, after V lost 5 bases and J lost 0 bases. Germline values: CDR1 SGHAT, CDR2 FQDESV (reference sequence). The CDR3 nucleotides are TGTGCCAGCAGCATTAGCGGGAGCTCCTACAATGAGCAGTTCTTC. Its protein product is CASSISGSSYNEQFF. The whole variable domain, filled in from reference TRBV11-1 and TRBJ2-1, reads EAEVAQSPRYKITEKSQAVAFWCDPISGHATLYWYRQILGQGPELLVQFQDESVVDDSQLPKDRFSAERLKGVDSTLKIQPAELGDSAMYLCASSISGSSYNEQFFGPGTRLTVL.

The chain links TRBV19 to TRBJ1-5; 7 bases are shared with TRBD1. The J segment lost 9 bases and the V segment lost 2 bases, leaving 7 bases of the junction unmatched. In germline, CDR1 is LNHDA, CDR2 SQIVND (reference sequence). The CDR3 contains 14 residues. CDR3 in amino acids: CASSIRQGLLPQHF. CDR3 nucleotide sequence: TGTGCCAGTAGTATAAGACAGGGCCTCTTGCCCCAGCATTTT.

The CDR3 protein is CASSIQGAPNYGYTF. The CDR3 DNA reads as TGCGCCAGCAGCATACAGGGGGCCCCTAACTATGGCTACACCTTC. This chain connects TRBV5-1 to TRBJ1-2, with 9 nucleotides matching TRBD1. This CDR3 spans 15 amino acids. The germline V gene has CDR1 SGHRS and CDR2 YFSETQ. The ends lost 4 bases at V and 0 bases at J; junction bases unmatched: 4. Based on the CDR3 plus reference TRBV5-1 and TRBJ1-2, the full variable domain is KAGVTQTPRYLIKTRGQQVTLSCSPISGHRSVSWYQQTPGQGLQFLFEYFSETQRNKGNFPGRFSGRQFSNSRSEMNVSTLELGDSALYLCASSIQGAPNYGYTFGSGTRLTVV.

J is TRBJ2-7 and V is TRBV7-3; possibly TRBD2 for D (6 bases). Germline assignment: CDR1 SGHTA and CDR2 FQGTGA. This CDR3 is built from 14 residues. V was clipped by 4 bases and J by 0 bases, with 10 bases between them. In nucleotides, the CDR3 is TGTGCCAGCAGCTCATCGGGGGACTCCTACGAGCAGTACTTC. Protein product: CASSSSGDSYEQYF.